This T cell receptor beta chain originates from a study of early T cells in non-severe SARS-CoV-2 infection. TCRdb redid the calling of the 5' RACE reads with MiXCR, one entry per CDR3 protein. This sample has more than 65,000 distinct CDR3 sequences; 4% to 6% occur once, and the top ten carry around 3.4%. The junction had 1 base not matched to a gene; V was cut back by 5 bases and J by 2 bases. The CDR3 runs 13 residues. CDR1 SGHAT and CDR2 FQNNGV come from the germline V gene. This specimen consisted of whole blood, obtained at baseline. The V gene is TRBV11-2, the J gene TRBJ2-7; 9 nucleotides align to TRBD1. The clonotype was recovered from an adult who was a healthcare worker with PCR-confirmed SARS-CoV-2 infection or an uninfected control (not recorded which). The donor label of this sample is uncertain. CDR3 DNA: TGTGCCAGCAGCAGGGACAGGGCCTACGAGCAGTACTTC. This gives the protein CASSRDRAYEQYF.